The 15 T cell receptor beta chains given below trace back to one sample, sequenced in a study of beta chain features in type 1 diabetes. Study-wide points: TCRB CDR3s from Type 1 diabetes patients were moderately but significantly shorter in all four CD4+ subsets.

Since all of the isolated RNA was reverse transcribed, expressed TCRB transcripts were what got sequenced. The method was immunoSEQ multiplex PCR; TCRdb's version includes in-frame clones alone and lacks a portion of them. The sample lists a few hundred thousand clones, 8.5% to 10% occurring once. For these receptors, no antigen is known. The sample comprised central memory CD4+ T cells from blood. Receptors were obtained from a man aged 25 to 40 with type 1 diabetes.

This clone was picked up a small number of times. CDR3 in amino acids: CASSSQGYQTDTQYF. The CDR3 DNA is TGTGCCAGCAGCTCGCAGGGGTACCAGACAGATACGCAGTATTTT. The V and J genes are TRBV7-2 and TRBJ2-3, with D possibly being TRBD1 (6 bases). Germline V gene data show CDR1 as SGHTA and CDR2 as FQGNSA. The ends were cut back, 4 bases at V and 3 bases at J, with 14 bases in the middle. The CDR3 is 15 residues long. The full variable domain, with the rest looked up from reference TRBV7-2 and TRBJ2-3, is GAGVSQSPSNKVTEKGKDVELRCDPISGHTALYWYRQSLGQGLEFLIYFQGNSAPDKSGLPSDRFSAERTGGSVSTLTIQRTQQEDSAVYLCASSSQGYQTDTQYFGPGTRLTVL.

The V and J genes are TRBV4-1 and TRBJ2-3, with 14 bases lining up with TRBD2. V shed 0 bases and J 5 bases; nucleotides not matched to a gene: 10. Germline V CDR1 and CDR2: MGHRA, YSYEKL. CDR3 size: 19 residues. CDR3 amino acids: CASSQESTSGRARRDTQYF. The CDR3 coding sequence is TGCGCCAGCAGCCAAGAATCGACTAGCGGGAGGGCTCGAAGAGATACGCAGTATTTT.

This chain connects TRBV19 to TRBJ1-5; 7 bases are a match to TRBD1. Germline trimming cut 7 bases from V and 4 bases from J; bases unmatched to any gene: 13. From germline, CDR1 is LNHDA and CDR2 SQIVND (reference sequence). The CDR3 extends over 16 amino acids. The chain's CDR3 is CASTLSQGIGNQPQHF. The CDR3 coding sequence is TGTGCCAGTACCCTTTCACAGGGGATCGGGAATCAGCCCCAGCATTTT.

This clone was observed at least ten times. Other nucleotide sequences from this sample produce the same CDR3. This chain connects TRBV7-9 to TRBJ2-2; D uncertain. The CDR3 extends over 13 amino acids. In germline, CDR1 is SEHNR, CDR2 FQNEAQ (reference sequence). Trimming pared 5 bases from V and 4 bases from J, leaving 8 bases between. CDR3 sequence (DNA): TGTGCCAGCAGCCCCCAAGGCACCGGGGAGCTGTTTTTT. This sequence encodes CASSPQGTGELFF.

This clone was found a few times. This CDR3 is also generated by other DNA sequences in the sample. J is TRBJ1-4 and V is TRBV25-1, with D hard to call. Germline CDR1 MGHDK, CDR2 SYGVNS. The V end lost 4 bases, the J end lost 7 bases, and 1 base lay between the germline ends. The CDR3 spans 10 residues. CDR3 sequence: CASSAEKLFF. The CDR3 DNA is TGTGCCAGCAGTGCTGAAAAACTGTTTTTT.

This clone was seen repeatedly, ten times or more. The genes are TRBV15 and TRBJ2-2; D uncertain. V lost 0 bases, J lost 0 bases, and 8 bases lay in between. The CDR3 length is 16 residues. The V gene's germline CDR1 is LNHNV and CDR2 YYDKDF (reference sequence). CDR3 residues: CATSRDLLTNTGELFF. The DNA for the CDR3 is TGTGCCACCAGCAGAGATCTGCTCACGAACACCGGGGAGCTGTTTTTT.

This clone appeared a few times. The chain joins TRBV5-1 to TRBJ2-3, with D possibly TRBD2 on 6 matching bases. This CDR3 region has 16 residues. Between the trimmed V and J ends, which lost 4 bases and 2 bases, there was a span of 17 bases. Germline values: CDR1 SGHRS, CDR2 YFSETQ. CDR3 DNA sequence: TGCGCCAGCAGCCCGGGGGTAGTATGGGACACAGATACGCAGTATTTT. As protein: CASSPGVVWDTDTQYF. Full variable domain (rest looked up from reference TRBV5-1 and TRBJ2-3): KAGVTQTPRYLIKTRGQQVTLSCSPISGHRSVSWYQQTPGQGLQFLFEYFSETQRNKGNFPGRFSGRQFSNSRSEMNVSTLELGDSALYLCASSPGVVWDTDTQYFGPGTRLTVL.

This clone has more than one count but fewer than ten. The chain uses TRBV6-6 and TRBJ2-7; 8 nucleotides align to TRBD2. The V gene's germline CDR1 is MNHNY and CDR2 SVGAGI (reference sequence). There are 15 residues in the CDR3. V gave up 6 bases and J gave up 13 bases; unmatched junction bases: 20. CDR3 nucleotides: TGTGCCAGCAGCCCCCCCGGACTAGCCGCCGAGGCGGGTTACTTC. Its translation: CASSPPGLAAEAGYF.

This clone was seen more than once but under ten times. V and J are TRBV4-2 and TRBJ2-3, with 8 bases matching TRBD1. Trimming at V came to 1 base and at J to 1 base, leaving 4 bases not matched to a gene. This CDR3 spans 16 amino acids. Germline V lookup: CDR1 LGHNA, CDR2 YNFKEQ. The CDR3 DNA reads TGTGCCAGCAGCCAAGGCGCGACAGGGGGCACAGATACGCAGTATTTT. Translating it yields CASSQGATGGTDTQYF.

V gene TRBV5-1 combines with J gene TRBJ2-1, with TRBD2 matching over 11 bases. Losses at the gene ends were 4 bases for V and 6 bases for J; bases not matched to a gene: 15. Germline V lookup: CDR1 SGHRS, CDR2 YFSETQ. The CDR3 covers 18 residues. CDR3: CASSPTTSGSYPTNEQFF. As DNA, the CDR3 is TGCGCCAGCAGCCCCACAACTAGCGGGAGTTACCCTACCAATGAGCAGTTCTTC.

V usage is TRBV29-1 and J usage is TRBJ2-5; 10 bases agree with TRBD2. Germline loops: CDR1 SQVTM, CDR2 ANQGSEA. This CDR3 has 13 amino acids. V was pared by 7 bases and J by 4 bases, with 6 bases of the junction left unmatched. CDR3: CSALAGGGETQYF. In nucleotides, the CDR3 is TGCAGCGCATTAGCGGGAGGTGGAGAGACCCAGTACTTC.

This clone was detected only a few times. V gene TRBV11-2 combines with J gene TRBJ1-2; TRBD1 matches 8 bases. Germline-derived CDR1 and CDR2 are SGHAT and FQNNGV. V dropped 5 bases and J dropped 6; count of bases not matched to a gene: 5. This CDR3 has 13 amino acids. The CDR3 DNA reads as TGTGCCAGCAGCCCGGACAGGGTGGATGGCTACACCTTC. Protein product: CASSPDRVDGYTF.

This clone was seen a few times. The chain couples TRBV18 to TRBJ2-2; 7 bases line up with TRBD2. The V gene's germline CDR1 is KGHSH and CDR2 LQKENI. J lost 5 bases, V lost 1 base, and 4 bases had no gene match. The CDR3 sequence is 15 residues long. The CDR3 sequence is CASSPLTSNTGELFF. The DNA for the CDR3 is TGTGCCAGCTCACCACTGACTAGCAATACCGGGGAGCTGTTTTTT.

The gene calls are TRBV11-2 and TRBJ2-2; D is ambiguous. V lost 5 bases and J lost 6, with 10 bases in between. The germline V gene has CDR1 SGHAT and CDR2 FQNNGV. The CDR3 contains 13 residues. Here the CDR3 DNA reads TGTGCCAGCAGCCGGAGCCTCCCCGGGGAGCTGTTTTTT. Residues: CASSRSLPGELFF.

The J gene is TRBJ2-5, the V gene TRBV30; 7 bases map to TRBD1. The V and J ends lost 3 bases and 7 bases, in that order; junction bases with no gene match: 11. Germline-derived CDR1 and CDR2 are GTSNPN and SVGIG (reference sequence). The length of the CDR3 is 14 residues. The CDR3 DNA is TGTGCCTGGAGCCCTACAGGGGTTCAGGGGACCCAGTACTTC. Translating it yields CAWSPTGVQGTQYF.